This TCR beta chain is drawn from a study of response to subunit inactivated influenza vaccine. The CDR3 runs to 15 residues. The germline V gene encodes CDR1 SGHVS and CDR2 FQNEAQ. V dropped 5 bases and J dropped 6; count of bases not matched to a gene: 10. TCRdb itself ran the RT-PCR reads through MiXCR, one entry per CDR3 protein. The table shows a few hundred thousand distinct CDR3 sequences, with 9.5% to 13% occurring only once. Study-wide results and caveats: After each seasonal influenza vaccination, few new T cells are recruited, the authors suggested.

Of note for this clonotype: Its antigen remains unknown.

The chain is built from TRBV7-8 and TRBJ2-7, with 10 bases fitting TRBD1. The sequencing here drew on PBMCs from blood, taken 45 days after vaccination. The TCR was taken from a man in his fifties or sixties who received an inactivated influenza vaccine. The CDR3 DNA follows: TGTGCCAGCAGCCCCAGACGGACAGGGGGGCTCGAGCAGTACTTC. Translating gives CASSPRRTGGLEQYF.